Shown below are 18 T cell receptor beta chains from a single sample sequenced in a study of blood T cell repertoires in COVID-19. Sequencing was performed with immunoSEQ multiplex PCR; in TCRdb, only in-frame clones are kept and a portion is missing. The data contain approximately 200,000 clones, roughly 84% of them singletons. Sequenced sample: peripheral blood. Receptors were obtained from a man between 40 and 49 years old with acute or convalescent COVID-19.

This clone was counted a single time. The V gene is TRBV24-1, the J gene TRBJ2-1, with TRBD1 matching over 7 bases. Unmatched junction bases numbered 5, after V lost 7 bases and J lost 0 bases. Germline-derived CDR1 and CDR2 are KGHDR and SFDVKD. The CDR3 has 15 residues. CDR3 bases: TGTGCCACCAGCCCGACAGGGAGCTCCTACAATGAGCAGTTCTTC. Translation: CATSPTGSSYNEQFF.

The chain has TRBV3-1 (or the pseudogene TRBV3-2) and TRBJ1-2; TRBD1 agrees at 10 bases. The CDR3 consists of 16 residues. The germline V gene encodes CDR1 LGHDT and CDR2 YNNKEL (reference sequence). V was pared by 5 bases and J by 7 bases, with 13 bases of the junction left unmatched. The CDR3 is CASSDRRDRGVGGYTF. DNA of the CDR3: TGTGCCAGCAGCGATCGCCGGGACAGGGGAGTCGGTGGCTACACCTTC.

The chain recombines TRBV7-3 with TRBJ2-2, with 8 positions matching TRBD2. CDR1 is SGHTA and CDR2 is FQGTGA in the germline V gene. This CDR3 is built from 15 residues. J was trimmed by 7 bases and V by 5 bases; bases with no gene match: 9. CDR3 in DNA: TGTGCCAGCAGCGCCCGGGGGGGCCAGGTCGGGGAGCTGTTTTTT. It yields the protein CASSARGGQVGELFF.

V gene TRBV5-1 combines with J gene TRBJ2-2, with D maybe TRBD1 (5 bases). The CDR3 has 18 amino acids. Germline V CDR1 and CDR2: SGHRS, YFSETQ. V lost 0 bases, J lost 3 bases, and 18 bases lay in between. The CDR3 spells CASSLVDTGAADTGELFF. DNA for the CDR3: TGCGCCAGCAGCTTGGTGGACACAGGAGCCGCCGACACCGGGGAGCTGTTTTTT.

This chain connects TRBV2 to TRBJ1-2; tentative D call: TRBD1 (6 bases). Germline V lookup: CDR1 SNHLY, CDR2 FYNNEI. Trimming pared 6 bases from V and 7 bases from J, leaving 12 bases between. The CDR3 covers 12 residues. The DNA for the CDR3 is TGTGCCAGCAGCAGGACAGAGAGTGGCTACACCTTC. This sequence encodes CASSRTESGYTF. The whole variable domain, remainder taken from reference TRBV2 and TRBJ1-2, is EPEVTQTPSHQVTQMGQEVILRCVPISNHLYFYWYRQILGQKVEFLVSFYNNEISEKSEIFDDQFSVERPDGSNFTLKIRSTKLEDSAMYFCASSRTESGYTFGSGTRLTVV.

The chain carries TRBV28 and TRBJ1-1, with unresolved D. Trimming pared 3 bases from V and 3 bases from J, leaving 8 bases between. The CDR3 contains 13 residues. CDR1 and CDR2 (germline): MDHEN, SYDVKM. This chain's CDR3 is CASSFIRDTEAFF. The CDR3 region has the DNA TGTGCCAGCAGTTTTATCCGGGACACTGAAGCTTTCTTT.

This clone was seen just once. The genes are TRBV19 and TRBJ2-1; 9 nucleotides align to TRBD1. Unmatched junction bases numbered 9, after V lost 4 bases and J lost 8 bases. The CDR3 sequence is 15 residues long. Germline V lookup: CDR1 LNHDA, CDR2 SQIVND (reference sequence). This CDR3 reads CASSNPGQGIDEQFF. The DNA of the CDR3 is TGTGCCAGTAGTAACCCGGGACAGGGAATCGATGAGCAGTTCTTC.

The chain recombines TRBV19 with TRBJ2-2; D remains ambiguous. Trimming took off 6 bases at V and 6 bases at J, with 14 bases between the two ends. CDR3 length equals 14 residues. Per the germline V gene, CDR1 is LNHDA and CDR2 is SQIVND (reference sequence). Written as DNA, the CDR3 is TGTGCCAGTAGCCGTCCGGGTCCCCCCGGGGAGCTGTTTTTT. Translation gives CASSRPGPPGELFF.

With regard to this clone: The sample carries other DNA sequences with the same CDR3. The V call is TRBV30, the J call TRBJ1-1; D unresolved. V was trimmed by 3 bases and J by 1 base, leaving 6 bases between them. This CDR3 is 12 amino acids long. Germline V CDR1 and CDR2: GTSNPN, SVGIG (reference sequence). The CDR3 DNA reads as TGTGCCTGGAGGCAGGAGAACACTGAAGCTTTCTTT. It yields the protein CAWRQENTEAFF.

The gene calls are TRBV15 and TRBJ2-7, with a possible D match to TRBD2 (5 bases). Germline loops: CDR1 LNHNV, CDR2 YYDKDF (reference sequence). This CDR3 contains 14 residues. V was pared by 4 bases and J by 6 bases, with 16 bases between. The CDR3 DNA reads TGTGCCACCAGCACCCTCCGGGAAGGAGTCGAGCAGTACTTC. It is translated as CATSTLREGVEQYF.

The chain employs TRBV11-2 and TRBJ2-5; D call uncertain. Germline loops: CDR1 SGHAT, CDR2 FQNNGV. V was clipped by 3 bases and J by 5 bases, with 10 bases between them. CDR3 length equals 13 residues. CDR3 loop: CASSLQTWETQYF. The CDR3 region has the DNA TGTGCCAGCAGCTTGCAGACTTGGGAGACCCAGTACTTC. Full variable domain (remainder filled in from reference TRBV11-2 and TRBJ2-5): EAGVAQSPRYKIIEKRQSVAFWCNPISGHATLYWYQQILGQGPKLLIQFQNNGVVDDSQLPKDRFSAERLKGVDSTLKIQPAKLEDSAVYLCASSLQTWETQYFGPGTRLLVL.

Concerning this clone: Other DNA sequences within the sample encode an identical CDR3. The CDR3 DNA sequence: TGTGCCAGTAGTCCAGTGGTCAATCAGCCCCAGCATTTT. This encodes CASSPVVNQPQHF. V is TRBV19 and J is TRBJ1-5; the D is unclear. Per germline, CDR1 LNHDA and CDR2 SQIVND (reference sequence). The CDR3 length is 13 residues. Trimming pared 5 bases from V and 3 bases from J, leaving 8 bases between.

The chain's CDR3 is CASSQHPGGKSTEAFF. In DNA form, the CDR3 reads TGTGCCAGCAGCCAACATCCAGGGGGCAAGAGCACTGAAGCTTTCTTT. V usage is TRBV3-1 (or the pseudogene TRBV3-2) and J usage is TRBJ1-1, with TRBD1 matching 8 bases. The CDR3 runs 16 residues. V shed 2 bases, J shed 4 bases, and the junction held 9 bases outside the gene matches. Germline V gives CDR1 LGHDT, CDR2 YNNKEL (reference sequence).

This clone has just one count. The chain uses TRBV18 and TRBJ2-3, with 12 bases aligning to TRBD2. Germline trimming cut 2 bases from V and 0 bases from J; bases unmatched to any gene: 6. CDR3 length: 18 residues. The germline CDR1 and CDR2 sequences are KGHSH and LQKENI. CDR3 region: CASSPFPGLAGSTDTQYF. CDR3 DNA sequence: TGTGCCAGCTCACCATTTCCTGGACTAGCGGGGAGCACAGATACGCAGTATTTT.

This chain links TRBV6-5 with TRBJ1-1, with TRBD1 as a possible D gene (5 bases). Trimming cost V 0 bases and J 6 bases, with 14 bases left between them. Germline V gene lookup returns CDR1 MNHEY and CDR2 SVGAGI. The CDR3 runs 15 residues. The CDR3 bases are TGTGCCAGCAGTTACTCGTGGCAGGGTGGCGCTGAAGCTTTCTTT. Protein product: CASSYSWQGGAEAFF.

The V and J genes are TRBV20-1 and TRBJ1-1; D not resolved. Trimming shortened V by 5 bases and J by 7 bases, and 11 bases separated the two germline ends. CDR3 length: 11 residues. CDR1 and CDR2 (germline): DFQATT, SNEGSKA (reference sequence). This CDR3 is CSAGRDHEAFF. The CDR3 nucleotides are TGCAGTGCTGGGCGTGACCATGAAGCTTTCTTT.

V usage is TRBV2 and J usage is TRBJ1-2, with a weak D call TRBD1 (5 bases). Germline V gene data show CDR1 as SNHLY and CDR2 as FYNNEI. The CDR3 has 16 residues. Trimming took off 3 bases at V and 8 bases at J, with 22 bases between the two ends. CDR3: CASSDHRRGSSWGYTF. The DNA of the CDR3 is TGTGCCAGCAGTGATCATCGGAGGGGTTCCTCCTGGGGCTACACCTTC. The variable domain in full, with the rest retrieved from reference TRBV2 and TRBJ1-2, is EPEVTQTPSHQVTQMGQEVILRCVPISNHLYFYWYRQILGQKVEFLVSFYNNEISEKSEIFDDQFSVERPDGSNFTLKIRSTKLEDSAMYFCASSDHRRGSSWGYTFGSGTRLTVV.

The chain joins TRBV9 to TRBJ2-3; the match to TRBD2 covers 9 bases. Germline CDR1 and CDR2: SGDLS and YYNGEE. This CDR3 spans 18 amino acids. Losses at the gene ends were 0 bases for V and 1 base for J; bases not matched to a gene: 9. The CDR3 region is CASSVDNLAGGRTDTQYF. DNA of the CDR3: TGTGCCAGCAGCGTAGACAACTTGGCGGGGGGGCGCACAGATACGCAGTATTTT.